Listed below are T cell receptor beta chains from one sample, sequenced in a study of blood T cell repertoires in COVID-19. Libraries were prepared by immunoSEQ multiplex PCR; TCRdb keeps only in-frame clonotypes and omits some of them. The table shows approximately 80,000 clones, with approximately 88% occurring only once. The source material was peripheral blood. These receptors were obtained from a woman aged 80 or over with acute or convalescent COVID-19. Each CDR3 is given with its conserved first and last residue.

V	J	length	CDR3
TRBV7-7	TRBJ1-1	13	CASSRTLNTEAFF
TRBV11-2	TRBJ1-6	16	CASSLELTGLQSPLHF
TRBV27	TRBJ2-1	17	CASRLKGQGGSYNEQFF
TRBV19	TRBJ2-5	14	CASSTRGREETQYF
TRBV5-1	TRBJ2-7	15	CASSLGGGLPYEQYF
TRBV5-1	TRBJ2-2	16	CASSLYPAGNTGELFF
TRBV15	TRBJ1-2	14	CATSRPGQGWGYTF
TRBV5-1	TRBJ2-1	13	CASSLETGDEQFF
TRBV6-5	TRBJ2-2	15	CASSLAGGPTGELFF
TRBV29-1	TRBJ2-5	13	CSYDREFRETQYF
TRBV6-2/TRBV6-3	TRBJ2-7	14	CASSYPTSSYEQYF
TRBV5-1	TRBJ1-2	13	CASSLPGIDGYTF
TRBV6-5	TRBJ2-5	15	CASSLGLDRVETQYF
TRBV5-1	TRBJ1-2	17	CASSLARNPTTDYGYTF
TRBV3-1/TRBV3-2	TRBJ1-1	12	CASSQDDSQAFF
TRBV6-5	TRBJ1-2	14	CASTDRGGYYGYTF
TRBV2	TRBJ2-2	13	CASSETSTGELFF
TRBV5-1	TRBJ2-7	14	CASSLEPGLYEQYF
TRBV2	TRBJ1-4	14	CASTDNRGGEKLFF
TRBV3-1/TRBV3-2	TRBJ2-3	17	CASSHPRLAGVTDTQYF
TRBV7-2	TRBJ1-4	16	CASSGGQGRSNEKLFF
TRBV5-1	TRBJ1-4	13	CASSTTGDEKLFF